Sequencing of this T cell receptor beta chain was carried out in a study of shared clonotypes between healthy human individuals. Findings and limits, study-wide: Generally, estimated richness proved larger in naive subsets than it did in memory subsets.

CDR3 length equals 14 residues. From germline, CDR1 is SNHLY and CDR2 FYNNEI. With 3 bases clipped from V and 5 bases from J, the junction kept 4 bases outside the gene matches. The repertoire was sequenced with immunoSEQ multiplex PCR; TCRdb's copy has only in-frame clones and lacks some. The sample lists hundreds of thousands of clones; less than 98% were seen once. Worth noting for this clone: As yet, its antigen is unknown.

The chain joins TRBV2 to TRBJ1-5; 7 bases fit TRBD1. Material for sequencing was naive CD4+ T cells sorted from blood. Specified subset: CD45RA+ positively selected. This receptor was taken from a woman aged 25 to 39 in good health. The CDR3 sequence is CASSEDRNHQPQHF. CDR3 nucleotide sequence: TGTGCCAGCAGTGAGGACAGGAACCATCAGCCCCAGCATTTT. Together with reference TRBV2 and TRBJ1-5, the CDR3 gives the full variable domain: EPEVTQTPSHQVTQMGQEVILRCVPISNHLYFYWYRQILGQKVEFLVSFYNNEISEKSEIFDDQFSVERPDGSNFTLKIRSTKLEDSAMYFCASSEDRNHQPQHFGDGTRLSIL.